This TCR beta chain is drawn from a study of blood T cell repertoires in COVID-19. Study context: The samples span acute and convalescent COVID-19 from the United States, Italy and Spain.

Authors' analysis steps: The assay estimated nucleated cells by amplifying reference gene primers. The assay was immunoSEQ multiplex PCR, and TCRdb's table has in-frame clones only and misses some. V and J calls and clone size are copied from that table; D and trimming were computed from the DNA. The table shows more than 75,000 clones, with over 85% occurring only once. CDR1 is LGHNA, CDR2 YSLEER, per germline. This CDR3 has 16 amino acids. V was clipped by 0 bases and J by 7 bases; unmatched bases: 8. This TCR was sampled from a man aged 50 to 59 with acute or convalescent COVID-19. Source material: peripheral blood. This chain links TRBV4-3 with TRBJ2-3, with 9 bases that match TRBD2. CDR3 bases: TGCGCCAGCAGCCAAGATCAGCTAGCGGGGTCATATACGCAGTATTTT. This gives the protein CASSQDQLAGSYTQYF.